This T cell receptor beta chain was recovered during a study of cytomegalovirus exposure and HLA in healthy donors (dated by TCRdb to 2015 to 2018). Some background on the complete study: According to a later analysis, the roughly 120 validation repertoires were produced on the same platform as the roughly 600 repertoires of the first cohort. To predict cytomegalovirus infection status, the study brought together high-throughput TCR immunosequencing, statistical association of individual TCRs with disease status, and machine learning. The study aimed to test whether cataloging public T cell receptors could reveal signatures of past pathogen exposure. A separate validation cohort of 90 to 150 different subjects was used in addition to the approximately 610-subject first cohort.

The donors were included in the validation cohort of approximately 130 subjects, a group kept apart from the roughly 730-subject first cohort. Concerning this clone: Its antigen remains undetermined. It has no much larger one-base neighbor in the sample; base qualities were not kept.

What the authors observed across the whole study: The study gave a list of over 150 TCR beta chains associated with cytomegalovirus. In both the original and validation cohorts, the classifier was reported to diagnose cytomegalovirus status with high specificity and sensitivity. Of the cluster scores, roughly 95% were above 0 in a later analysis, which found that TCRs clustered in the first cohort also tended to co-occur in the 95 to 150 validation repertoires. The authors suggested that the approach could potentially be generalized to other disease states and immunological phenotypes. Most TCR sequences were observed very rarely across donors, whereas some public TCRs were present in many individuals. A later analysis lacked HLA typing for the validation cohort, so it scored co-occurrence in that cohort across all 120 repertoires. Three of the identified cytomegalovirus-associated TCR beta chains were confirmed in vitro to be specific for cytomegalovirus antigens.

The library was made by the immunoSEQ multiplex PCR assay. The paper's processing steps were these. To diagnose cytomegalovirus status from the catalog of TCR beta chain sequences, a statistical classification framework was built. In TCRdb, the immuneACCESS table is reduced to in-frame sequences with V and J assigned. These tables do not hold every clone; where another copy was compared, an unresolved V gene accounts for under half, and the others remain unexplained. V and J calls and clone size come straight from that table; D and trimming were deduced from the DNA. The sample table contains 95,000 to 150,000 clones; only one count was recorded for about 84% of them. Roughly 2% of the sample lies in the top ten. There are 15 amino acids in the CDR3, from cysteine to phenylalanine inclusive. Of all the DNA, just the CDR3 is kept, 45 bases in frame from base 1. The germline V gene specifies MDHEN as CDR1 and SYDVKM as CDR2. V lost 4 bases and J lost 6 bases, and the count of bases not matched to a germline gene is 7.

This TCR derives from a woman in her twenties or thirties in good health and CMV-seronegative. The sequencing input was PBMCs. The chain is made from TRBV28 and TRBJ1-5; 9 bases in the junction line up with TRBD1. Read as DNA, the sequence is TGTGCCAGCAGTTCCCGGGACAGGGTGCTTCAGCCCCAGCATTTT. Translated, it gives CASSSRDRVLQPQHF.